This T cell receptor (beta chain) was sequenced in a study of blood T cell repertoires in COVID-19. Across the study: PBMCs, B-cell-depleted T cells, or T cells were the source of the cDNA or gDNA that made up the material.

Authors' methods: Estimation of nucleated cell counts was performed using reference gene primer amplification. Using immunoSEQ multiplex PCR, the repertoire was profiled, and TCRdb retains in-frame clones only, with some absent. V and J calls plus clone size are reproduced from that table; the DNA served to infer D and trimming. The sample lists about 380,000 clones, around 85% occurring once. This CDR3 spans 14 amino acids. Germline trimming cut 5 bases from V and 0 bases from J; bases unmatched to any gene: 3. Germline values: CDR1 SGHRS, CDR2 YFSETQ. Sequences were obtained from peripheral blood. The chain has TRBV5-1 and TRBJ2-3, with 7 bases identical to TRBD2. This receptor was obtained from a young woman with acute or convalescent COVID-19. Written as DNA, the CDR3 is TGCGCCAGCAGGGGGGGGGAGAGCACAGATACGCAGTATTTT. Its translation: CASRGGESTDTQYF.